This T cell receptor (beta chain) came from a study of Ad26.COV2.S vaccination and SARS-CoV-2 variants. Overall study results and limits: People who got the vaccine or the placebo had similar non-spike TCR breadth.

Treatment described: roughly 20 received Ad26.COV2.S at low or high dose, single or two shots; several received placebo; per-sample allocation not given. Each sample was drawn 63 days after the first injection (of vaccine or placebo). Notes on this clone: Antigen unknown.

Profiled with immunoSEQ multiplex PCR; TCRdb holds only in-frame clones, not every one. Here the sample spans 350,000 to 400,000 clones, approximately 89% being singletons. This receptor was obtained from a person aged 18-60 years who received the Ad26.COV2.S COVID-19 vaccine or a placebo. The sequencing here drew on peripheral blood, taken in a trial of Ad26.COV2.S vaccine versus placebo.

CDR3 sequence (DNA): TGTGCCAGTAGAGGACTAGCGGGAGATAGGACAGATACGCAGTATTTT. Translated: CASRGLAGDRTDTQYF. The V call is TRBV19, the J call TRBJ2-3; 13 bases fit TRBD2. Germline V gives CDR1 LNHDA, CDR2 SQIVND (reference sequence). J lost 3 bases, V lost 6 bases, and 6 bases had no gene match. The CDR3 sequence is 16 residues long. Variable domain in full (rest from reference TRBV19 and TRBJ2-3): DGGITQSPKYLFRKEGQNVTLSCEQNLNHDAMYWYRQDPGQGLRLIYYSQIVNDFQKGDIAEGYSVSREKKESFPLTVTSAQKNPTAFYLCASRGLAGDRTDTQYFGPGTRLTVL.